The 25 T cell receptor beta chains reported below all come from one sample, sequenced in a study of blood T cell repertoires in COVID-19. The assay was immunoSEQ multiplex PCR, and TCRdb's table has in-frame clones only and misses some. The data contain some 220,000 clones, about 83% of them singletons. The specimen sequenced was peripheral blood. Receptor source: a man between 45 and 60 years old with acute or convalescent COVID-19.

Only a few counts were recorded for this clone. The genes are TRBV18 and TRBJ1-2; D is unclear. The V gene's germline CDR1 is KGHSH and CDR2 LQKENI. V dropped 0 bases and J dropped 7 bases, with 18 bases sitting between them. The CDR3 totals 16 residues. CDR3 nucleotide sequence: TGTGCCAGCTCACCACCCGGTGTGGTTACCTCGGGTGGCTACACCTTC. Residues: CASSPPGVVTSGGYTF. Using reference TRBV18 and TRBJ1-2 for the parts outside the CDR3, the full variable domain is NAGVMQNPRHLVRRRGQEARLRCSPMKGHSHVYWYRQLPEEGLKFMVYLQKENIIDESGMPKERFSAEFPKEGPSILRIQQVVRGDSAAYFCASSPPGVVTSGGYTFGSGTRLTVV.

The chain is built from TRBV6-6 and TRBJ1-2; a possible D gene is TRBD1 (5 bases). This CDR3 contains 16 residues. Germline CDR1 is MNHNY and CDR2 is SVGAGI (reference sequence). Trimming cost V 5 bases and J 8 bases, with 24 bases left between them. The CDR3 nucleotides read TGTGCCAGCAGTCCGTTACGTTTGGGGGGAGGATCGGGCTACACCTTC. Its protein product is CASSPLRLGGGSGYTF.

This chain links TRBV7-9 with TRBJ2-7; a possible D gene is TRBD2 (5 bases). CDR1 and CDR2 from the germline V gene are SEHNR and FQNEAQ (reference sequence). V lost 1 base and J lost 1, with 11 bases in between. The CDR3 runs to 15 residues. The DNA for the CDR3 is TGTGCCAGCAGCTTAGGGCGGGCCAGTTCCTACGAGCAGTACTTC. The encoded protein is CASSLGRASSYEQYF.

As DNA, the CDR3 is TGTGCCAGCAGTGATGATCGGGAGGTCGGCAATGAGCAGTTCTTC. Protein sequence: CASSDDREVGNEQFF. The chain has TRBV6-1 and TRBJ2-1; 7 bases align to TRBD2. V was clipped by 3 bases and J by 6 bases; unmatched bases: 8. Germline V gives CDR1 MNHNS, CDR2 SASEGT. The CDR3 spans 15 residues.

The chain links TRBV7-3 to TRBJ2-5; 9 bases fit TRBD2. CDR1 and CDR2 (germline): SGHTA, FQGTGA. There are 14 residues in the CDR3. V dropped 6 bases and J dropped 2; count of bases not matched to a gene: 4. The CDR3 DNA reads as TGTGCCAGCAGTTTGGGACTAGCTCAAGAGACCCAGTACTTC. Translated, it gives CASSLGLAQETQYF.

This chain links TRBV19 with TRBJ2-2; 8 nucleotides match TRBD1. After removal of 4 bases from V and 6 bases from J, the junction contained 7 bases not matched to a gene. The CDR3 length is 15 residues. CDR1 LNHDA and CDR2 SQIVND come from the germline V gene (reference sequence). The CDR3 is CASSTLTGVSGELFF. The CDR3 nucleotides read TGTGCCAGTAGTACCTTGACAGGGGTTTCCGGGGAGCTGTTTTTT.

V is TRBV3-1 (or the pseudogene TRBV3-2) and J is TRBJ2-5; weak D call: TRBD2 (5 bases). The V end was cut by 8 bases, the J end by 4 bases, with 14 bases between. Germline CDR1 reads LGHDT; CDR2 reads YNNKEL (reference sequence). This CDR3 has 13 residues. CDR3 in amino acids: CASSSRGSETQYF. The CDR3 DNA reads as TGTGCCAGCTCGTCCCGCGGGTCAGAGACCCAGTACTTC.

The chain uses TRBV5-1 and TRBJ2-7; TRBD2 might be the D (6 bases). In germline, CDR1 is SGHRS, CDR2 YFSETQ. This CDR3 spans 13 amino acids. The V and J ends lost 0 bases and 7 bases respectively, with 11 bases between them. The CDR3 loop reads CASSLASGREQYF. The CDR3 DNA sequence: TGCGCCAGCAGCTTGGCATCGGGGAGGGAGCAGTACTTC.

The DNA of the CDR3 is TGTGCCAGCTCACGAGGCGGGGGAAGTGAAGATACGCAGTATTTT. Translation gives CASSRGGGSEDTQYF. This sequence joins TRBV18 and TRBJ2-3; 7 bases line up with TRBD2. The CDR3 length is 15 residues. The germline gives CDR1 KGHSH, CDR2 LQKENI. V dropped 4 bases and J dropped 5; count of bases not matched to a gene: 9.

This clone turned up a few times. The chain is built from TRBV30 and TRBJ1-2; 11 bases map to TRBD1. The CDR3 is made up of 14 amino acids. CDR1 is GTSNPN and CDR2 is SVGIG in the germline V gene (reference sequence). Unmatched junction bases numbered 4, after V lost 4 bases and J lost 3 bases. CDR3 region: CAWNPGQGDYGYTF. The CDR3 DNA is TGTGCCTGGAACCCGGGACAGGGGGACTATGGCTACACCTTC.

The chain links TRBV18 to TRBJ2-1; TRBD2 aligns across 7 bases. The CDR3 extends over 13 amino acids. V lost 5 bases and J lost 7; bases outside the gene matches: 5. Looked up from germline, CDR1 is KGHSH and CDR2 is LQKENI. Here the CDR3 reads CASSTTAGNEQFF. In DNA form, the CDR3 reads TGTGCCAGCTCAACCACAGCGGGGAATGAGCAGTTCTTC.

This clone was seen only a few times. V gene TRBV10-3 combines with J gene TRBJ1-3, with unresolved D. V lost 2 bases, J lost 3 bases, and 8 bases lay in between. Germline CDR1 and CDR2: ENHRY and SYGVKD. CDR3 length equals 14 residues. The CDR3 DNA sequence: TGTGCCATCAGTGAGCCGGGATTTGGAAACACCATATATTTT. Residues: CAISEPGFGNTIYF.

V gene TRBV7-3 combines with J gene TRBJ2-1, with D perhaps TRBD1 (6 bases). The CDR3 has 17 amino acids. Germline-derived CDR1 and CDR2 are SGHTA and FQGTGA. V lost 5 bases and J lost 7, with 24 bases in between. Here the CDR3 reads CASSPNPASGTGNEQFF. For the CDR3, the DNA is TGTGCCAGCAGCCCAAACCCGGCTTCCGGAACAGGGAATGAGCAGTTCTTC.

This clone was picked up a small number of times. The CDR3 DNA reads as TGTGCCAGCAGTTACATCCAGGGGACCCAGTACTTC. It yields the protein CASSYIQGTQYF. The rearrangement links TRBV6-5 to TRBJ2-5, with D possibly matching TRBD1 (5 bases). Trimming pared 2 bases from V and 7 bases from J, leaving 8 bases between. Germline-derived CDR1 and CDR2 are MNHEY and SVGAGI. CDR3 length: 12 residues.

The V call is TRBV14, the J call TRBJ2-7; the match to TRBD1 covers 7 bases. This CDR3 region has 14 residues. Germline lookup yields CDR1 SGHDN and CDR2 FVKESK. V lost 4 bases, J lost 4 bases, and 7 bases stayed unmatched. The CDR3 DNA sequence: TGTGCCAGCAGCCGCGACAGGGCACAATACGAGCAGTACTTC. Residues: CASSRDRAQYEQYF.

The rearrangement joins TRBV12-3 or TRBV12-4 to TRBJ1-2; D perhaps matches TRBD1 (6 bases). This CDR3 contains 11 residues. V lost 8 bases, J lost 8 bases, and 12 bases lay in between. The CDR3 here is CASGQSRGYTF. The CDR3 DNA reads TGTGCCAGCGGACAGTCACGGGGCTACACCTTC.

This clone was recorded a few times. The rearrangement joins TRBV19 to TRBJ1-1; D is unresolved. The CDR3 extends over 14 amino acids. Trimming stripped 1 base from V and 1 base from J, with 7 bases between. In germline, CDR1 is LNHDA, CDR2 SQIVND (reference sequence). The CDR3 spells CASSIGHQNTEAFF. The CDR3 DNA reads TGTGCCAGTAGTATAGGACACCAGAACACTGAAGCTTTCTTT. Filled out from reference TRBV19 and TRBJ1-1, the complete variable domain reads DGGITQSPKYLFRKEGQNVTLSCEQNLNHDAMYWYRQDPGQGLRLIYYSQIVNDFQKGDIAEGYSVSREKKESFPLTVTSAQKNPTAFYLCASSIGHQNTEAFFGQGTRLTVV.

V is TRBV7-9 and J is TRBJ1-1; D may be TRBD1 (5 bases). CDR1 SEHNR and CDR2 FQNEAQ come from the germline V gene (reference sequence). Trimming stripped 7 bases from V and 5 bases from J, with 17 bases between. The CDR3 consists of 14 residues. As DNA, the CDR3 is TGTGCCAGCATCAGTTCTCAGGGTTTTACTGAAGCTTTCTTT. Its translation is CASISSQGFTEAFF.

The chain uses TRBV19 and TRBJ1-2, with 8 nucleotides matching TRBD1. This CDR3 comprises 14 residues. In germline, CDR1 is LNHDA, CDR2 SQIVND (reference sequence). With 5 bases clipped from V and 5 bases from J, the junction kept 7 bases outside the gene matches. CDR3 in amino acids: CASSAGTGPYGYTF. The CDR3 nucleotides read TGTGCCAGTAGTGCCGGGACAGGTCCTTATGGCTACACCTTC. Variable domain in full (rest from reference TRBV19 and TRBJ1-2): DGGITQSPKYLFRKEGQNVTLSCEQNLNHDAMYWYRQDPGQGLRLIYYSQIVNDFQKGDIAEGYSVSREKKESFPLTVTSAQKNPTAFYLCASSAGTGPYGYTFGSGTRLTVV.

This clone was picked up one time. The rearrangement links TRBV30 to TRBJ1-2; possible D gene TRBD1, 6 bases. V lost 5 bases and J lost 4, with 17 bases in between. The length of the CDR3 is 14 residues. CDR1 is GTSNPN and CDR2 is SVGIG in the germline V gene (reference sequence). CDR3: CAWARQAAVYGYTF. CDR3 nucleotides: TGTGCCTGGGCCAGACAGGCCGCCGTCTATGGCTACACCTTC.

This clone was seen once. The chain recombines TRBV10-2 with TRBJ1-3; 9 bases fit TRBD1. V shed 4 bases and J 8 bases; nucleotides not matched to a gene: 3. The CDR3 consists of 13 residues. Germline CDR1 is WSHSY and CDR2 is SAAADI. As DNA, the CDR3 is TGCGCCAGCAGTGGGGGACAGGGTGACACCATATATTTT. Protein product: CASSGGQGDTIYF.

The CDR3 loop is CASQRGGTEAFF. CDR3 coding DNA: TGTGCCAGCCAGAGGGGGGGCACTGAAGCTTTCTTT. The gene calls are TRBV11-3 and TRBJ1-1; D may be TRBD1 (6 bases). CDR3 length: 12 residues. Germline V gives CDR1 SGHNT, CDR2 YENEEA. Trimming stripped 8 bases from V and 4 bases from J, with 11 bases between.

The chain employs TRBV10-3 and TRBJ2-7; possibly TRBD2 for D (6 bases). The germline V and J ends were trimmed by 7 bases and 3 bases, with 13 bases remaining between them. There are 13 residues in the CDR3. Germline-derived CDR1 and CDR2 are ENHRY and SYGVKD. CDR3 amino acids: CAITSGLHYEQYF. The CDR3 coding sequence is TGTGCCATCACCTCGGGACTCCACTACGAGCAGTACTTC.

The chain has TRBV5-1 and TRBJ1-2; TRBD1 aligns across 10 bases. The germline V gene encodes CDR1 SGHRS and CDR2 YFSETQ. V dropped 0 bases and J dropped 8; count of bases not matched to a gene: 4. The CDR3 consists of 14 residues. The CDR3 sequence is CASSLAGTGDGYTF. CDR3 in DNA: TGCGCCAGCAGCTTGGCAGGGACAGGGGACGGCTACACCTTC.

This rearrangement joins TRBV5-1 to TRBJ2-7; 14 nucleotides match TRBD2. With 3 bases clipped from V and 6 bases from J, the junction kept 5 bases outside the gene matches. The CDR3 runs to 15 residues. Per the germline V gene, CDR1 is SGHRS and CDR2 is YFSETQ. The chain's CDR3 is CASSSGTSGRSEQYF. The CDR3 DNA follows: TGCGCCAGCAGCTCGGGGACTAGCGGGAGATCCGAGCAGTACTTC. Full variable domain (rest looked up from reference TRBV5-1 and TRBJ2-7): KAGVTQTPRYLIKTRGQQVTLSCSPISGHRSVSWYQQTPGQGLQFLFEYFSETQRNKGNFPGRFSGRQFSNSRSEMNVSTLELGDSALYLCASSSGTSGRSEQYFGPGTRLTVT.